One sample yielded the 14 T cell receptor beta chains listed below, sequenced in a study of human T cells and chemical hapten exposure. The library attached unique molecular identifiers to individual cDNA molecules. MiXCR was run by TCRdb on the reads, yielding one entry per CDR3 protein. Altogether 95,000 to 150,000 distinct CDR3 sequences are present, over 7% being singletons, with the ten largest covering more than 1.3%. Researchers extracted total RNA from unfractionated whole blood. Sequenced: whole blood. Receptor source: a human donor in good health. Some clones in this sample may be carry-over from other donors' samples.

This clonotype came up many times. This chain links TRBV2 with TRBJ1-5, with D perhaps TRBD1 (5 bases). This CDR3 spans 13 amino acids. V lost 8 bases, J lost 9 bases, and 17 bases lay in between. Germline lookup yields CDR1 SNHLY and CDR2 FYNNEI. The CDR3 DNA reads TGTGCCAGCCGCCAGGGAGGTTCGGGGCCCCAGCATTTT. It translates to CASRQGGSGPQHF.

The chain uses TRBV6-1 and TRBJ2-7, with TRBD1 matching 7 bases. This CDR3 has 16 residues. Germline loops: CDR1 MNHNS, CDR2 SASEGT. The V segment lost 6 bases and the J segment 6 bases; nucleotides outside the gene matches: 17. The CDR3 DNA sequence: TGTGCCAGCAGCAGATCATGGACTGGACAGGAGATCGAGCAGTACTTC. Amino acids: CASSRSWTGQEIEQYF.

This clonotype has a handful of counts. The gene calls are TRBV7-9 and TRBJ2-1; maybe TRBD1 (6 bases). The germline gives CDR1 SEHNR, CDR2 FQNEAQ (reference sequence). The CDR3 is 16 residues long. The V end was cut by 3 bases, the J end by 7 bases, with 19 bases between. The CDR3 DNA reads TGTGCCAGCAGCTTTCGCGGTCAGGGGTTTGGGAATGAGCAGTTCTTC. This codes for CASSFRGQGFGNEQFF.

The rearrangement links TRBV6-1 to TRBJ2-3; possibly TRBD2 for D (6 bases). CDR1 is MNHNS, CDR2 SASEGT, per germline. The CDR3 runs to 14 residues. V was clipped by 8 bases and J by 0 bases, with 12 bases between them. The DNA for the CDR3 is TGTGCCAGCCAGAGGGGACTCAGCACAGATACGCAGTATTTT. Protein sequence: CASQRGLSTDTQYF.

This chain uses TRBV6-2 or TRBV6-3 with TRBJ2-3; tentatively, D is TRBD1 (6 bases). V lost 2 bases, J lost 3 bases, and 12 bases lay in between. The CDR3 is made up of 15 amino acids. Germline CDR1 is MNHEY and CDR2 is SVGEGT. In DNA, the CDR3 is TGTGCCAGCAGTTACGCTGGACAGCCTACAGATACGCAGTATTTT. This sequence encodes CASSYAGQPTDTQYF.

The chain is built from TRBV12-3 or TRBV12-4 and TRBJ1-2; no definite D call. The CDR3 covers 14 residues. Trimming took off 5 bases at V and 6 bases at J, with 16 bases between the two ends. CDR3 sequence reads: CASSPARTSHGYTF. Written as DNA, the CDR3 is TGTGCCAGCAGTCCGGCCCGGACTTCGCATGGCTACACCTTC.

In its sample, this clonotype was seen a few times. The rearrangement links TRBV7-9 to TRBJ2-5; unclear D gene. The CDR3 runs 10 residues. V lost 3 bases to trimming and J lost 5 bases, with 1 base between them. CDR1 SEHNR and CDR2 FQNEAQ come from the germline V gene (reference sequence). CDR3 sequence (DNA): TGTGCCAGCAGCTTGGAGACCCAGTACTTC. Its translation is CASSLETQYF.

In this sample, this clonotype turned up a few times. The CDR3 protein is CASSPPKGPAYEQYF. The CDR3, as DNA: TGTGCCAGCTCACCCCCAAAGGGGCCAGCCTACGAGCAGTACTTC. The V call is TRBV18, the J call TRBJ2-7; D is perhaps TRBD1 (5 bases). In germline, CDR1 is KGHSH, CDR2 LQKENI. The CDR3 totals 15 residues. Trimming left V 3 bases short and J 2 bases short, with 14 bases between.

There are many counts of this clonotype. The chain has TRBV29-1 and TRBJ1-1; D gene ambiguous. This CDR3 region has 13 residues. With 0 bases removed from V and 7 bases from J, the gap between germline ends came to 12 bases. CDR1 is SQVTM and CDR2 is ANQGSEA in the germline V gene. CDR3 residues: CSVEDSQKVEAFF. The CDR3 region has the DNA TGCAGCGTTGAAGATTCCCAGAAAGTTGAAGCTTTCTTT.

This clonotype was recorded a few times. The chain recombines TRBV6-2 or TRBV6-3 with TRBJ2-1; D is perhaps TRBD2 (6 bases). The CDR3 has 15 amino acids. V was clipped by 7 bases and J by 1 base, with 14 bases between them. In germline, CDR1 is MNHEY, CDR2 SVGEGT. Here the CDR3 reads CASTPQTRSYNEQFF. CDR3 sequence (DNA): TGTGCCAGCACCCCCCAGACTAGATCCTACAATGAGCAGTTCTTC.

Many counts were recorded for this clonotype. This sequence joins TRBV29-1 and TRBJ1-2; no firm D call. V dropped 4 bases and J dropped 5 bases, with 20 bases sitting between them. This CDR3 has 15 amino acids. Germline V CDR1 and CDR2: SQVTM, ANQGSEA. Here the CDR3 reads CSVGGRNNLRYGYTF. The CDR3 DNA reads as TGCAGCGTTGGAGGCAGGAACAACCTCAGATATGGCTACACCTTC.

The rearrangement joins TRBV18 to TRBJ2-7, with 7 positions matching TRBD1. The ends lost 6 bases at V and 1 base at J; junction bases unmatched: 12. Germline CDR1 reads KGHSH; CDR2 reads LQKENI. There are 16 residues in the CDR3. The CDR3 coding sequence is TGTGCCAGCTCGCCTGAAACCGGGACAGTATCCTACGAGCAGTACTTC. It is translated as CASSPETGTVSYEQYF.

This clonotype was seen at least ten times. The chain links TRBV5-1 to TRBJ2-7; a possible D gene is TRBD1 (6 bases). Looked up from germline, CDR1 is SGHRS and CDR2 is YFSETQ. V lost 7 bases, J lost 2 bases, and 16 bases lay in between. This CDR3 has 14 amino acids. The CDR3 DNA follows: TGCGCCAGCGGACCCGGGACAACACCCTACGAGCAGTACTTC. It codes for CASGPGTTPYEQYF.

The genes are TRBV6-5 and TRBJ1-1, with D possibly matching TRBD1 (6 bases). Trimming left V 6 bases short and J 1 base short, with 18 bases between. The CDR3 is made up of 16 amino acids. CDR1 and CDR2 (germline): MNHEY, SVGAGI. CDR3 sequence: CASRGNQGRANTEAFF. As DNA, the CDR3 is TGTGCCAGCAGAGGTAATCAGGGGAGGGCGAACACTGAAGCTTTCTTT.